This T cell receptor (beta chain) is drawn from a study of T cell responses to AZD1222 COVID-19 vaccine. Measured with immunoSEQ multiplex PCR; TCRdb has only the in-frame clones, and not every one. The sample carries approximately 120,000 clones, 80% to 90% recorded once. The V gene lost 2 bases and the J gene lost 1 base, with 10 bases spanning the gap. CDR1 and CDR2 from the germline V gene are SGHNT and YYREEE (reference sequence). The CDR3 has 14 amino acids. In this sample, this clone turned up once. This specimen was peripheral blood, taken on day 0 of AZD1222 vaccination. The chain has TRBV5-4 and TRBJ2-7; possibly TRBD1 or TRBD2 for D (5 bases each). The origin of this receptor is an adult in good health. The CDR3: CASSFGDGSYEQYF. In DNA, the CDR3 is TGTGCCAGCAGCTTTGGGGACGGTTCCTACGAGCAGTACTTC.